This TCR beta chain was obtained from a study of shared clonotypes between healthy human individuals. At the level of the study: Donors were a couple of women and a few men aged 18 to 49.

Study-wide results and limits: The sharing of around 5% of naive CD4 clonotypes was seen across a handful of donors.

V was shortened by 5 bases and J by 2 bases, with 13 bases between the two germline ends. Per the germline V gene, CDR1 is LNHDA and CDR2 is SQIVND (reference sequence). This CDR3 region has 15 residues. The genomic DNA of each subset was split evenly across several immunoSEQ plates. Assay used: immunoSEQ multiplex PCR; TCRdb lists only in-frame clones, some missing. Of approximately 500,000 clones in the sample, 90% to 96% were seen once. This clone was found once. The antigen is unknown. J is TRBJ2-4 and V is TRBV19; D perhaps matches TRBD2 (5 bases). Sequenced: naive CD4+ T cells sorted from blood. Regarding subset: CD45RA+ positively selected. The TCR originated in a woman aged 25 to 45 in good health. The CDR3 DNA reads as TGTGCCAGTAGTCCCCCGGAGGAGTCCAAAAACATTCAGTACTTC. Amino acid sequence: CASSPPEESKNIQYF.